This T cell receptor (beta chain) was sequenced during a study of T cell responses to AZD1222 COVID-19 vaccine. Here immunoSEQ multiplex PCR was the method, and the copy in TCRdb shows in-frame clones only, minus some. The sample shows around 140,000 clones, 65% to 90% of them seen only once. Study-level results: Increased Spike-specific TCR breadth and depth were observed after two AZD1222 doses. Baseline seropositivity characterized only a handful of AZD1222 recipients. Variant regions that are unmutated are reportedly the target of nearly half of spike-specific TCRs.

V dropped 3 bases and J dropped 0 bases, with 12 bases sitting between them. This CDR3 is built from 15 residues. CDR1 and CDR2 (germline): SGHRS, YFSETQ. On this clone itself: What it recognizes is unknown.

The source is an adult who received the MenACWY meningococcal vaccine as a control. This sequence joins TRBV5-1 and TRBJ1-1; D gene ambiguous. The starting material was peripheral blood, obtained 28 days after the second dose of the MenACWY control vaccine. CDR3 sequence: CASSSQNGMNTEAFF. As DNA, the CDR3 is TGCGCCAGCAGCTCTCAAAACGGAATGAACACTGAAGCTTTCTTT.